This is a list of T cell receptor beta chains from one sample in a study of shared clonotypes between healthy human individuals. Assay used: immunoSEQ multiplex PCR; TCRdb lists only in-frame clones, some missing. The sample lists 1.6 million or so clones; over 95% were seen once. Sequenced input: naive CD4+ T cells sorted from blood. The origin of the receptors is a man between 25 and 39 years old in good health. Each CDR3 is given with its conserved first and last residue. The D gene is left open where the match is weak. The size field is filled for only some rows; it gives once, few, many or a size class.

clone_size j_call v_call d_call cdr3_aa cdr3_nt
. TRBJ1-4 TRBV27 TRBD1 CASSRTPQGASEKLFF TGTGCCAGCAGCCGTACTCCACAGGGGGCTAGTGAAAAACTGTTTTTT
. TRBJ2-1 TRBV5-1 TRBD2 CASSVGLAGDWYEQFF TGCGCCAGCAGCGTGGGACTAGCGGGAGATTGGTATGAGCAGTTCTTC
. TRBJ2-7 TRBV7-2 . CASSFGVFEQYF TGTGCCAGCAGCTTCGGGGTATTCGAGCAGTACTTC
. TRBJ2-4 TRBV7-8 . CASSLAPAPGLLAKNIQYF TGTGCCAGCAGCTTAGCTCCCGCCCCCGGCCTTCTAGCCAAAAACATTCAGTACTTC
. TRBJ2-7 TRBV11-1 TRBD1 CASSLSRGLGEQYF TGTGCCAGCAGCTTAAGCAGGGGGCTAGGCGAGCAGTACTTC
once TRBJ2-3 TRBV20-1 . CSARDSYKQYF TGCAGTGCTCGAGACTCCTATAAGCAGTATTTT
. TRBJ2-7 TRBV7-2 TRBD2 CASSLERRLAVYEQYF TGTGCCAGCAGCTTGGAGAGGAGGCTAGCGGTCTACGAGCAGTACTTC
. TRBJ1-2 TRBV30 TRBD1 CAWSRDRRMYGYTF TGTGCCTGGAGCCGGGACAGGAGAATGTATGGCTACACCTTC
. TRBJ2-1 TRBV5-4 TRBD2 CASGPGLAGGWEQFF TGTGCCAGCGGGCCGGGACTAGCGGGAGGATGGGAGCAGTTCTTC
. TRBJ1-2 TRBV4-2 . CASSFRQNYGYTF TGTGCCAGCAGCTTCCGACAGAACTATGGCTACACCTTC
. TRBJ2-7 TRBV15 TRBD2 CATSREAGVSYEQYF TGTGCCACCAGCAGAGAGGCGGGAGTAAGCTACGAGCAGTACTTC
. TRBJ2-7 TRBV2 . CASSGGRGVFVDEQYF TGTGCCAGCAGTGGGGGCAGGGGCGTTTTCGTCGACGAGCAGTACTTC
. TRBJ2-3 TRBV7-2 TRBD2 CASSLYSSGPSTDTQYF TGTGCCAGCAGCTTATATTCTAGCGGTCCTAGCACAGATACGCAGTATTTT
. TRBJ1-2 TRBV28 . CASSSQGRTGYTF TGTGCCAGCAGCTCGCAGGGACGGACTGGCTACACCTTC
. TRBJ1-1 TRBV5-1 . CASSLGNRNTEAFF TGCGCCAGCAGCTTAGGGAACCGGAACACTGAAGCTTTCTTT
. TRBJ2-7 TRBV7-2 . CASSLSLDLEQYF TGTGCCAGCAGCTTAAGCCTAGATCTCGAGCAGTACTTC
. TRBJ1-1 TRBV4-2 . CASSYGQGRNTEAFF TGTGCCAGCAGTTATGGGCAGGGAAGGAACACTGAAGCTTTCTTT
. TRBJ2-2 TRBV5-4 . CASSPQQGSSTGELFF TGTGCCAGCAGCCCCCAACAGGGTTCAAGCACCGGGGAGCTGTTTTTT
. TRBJ2-7 TRBV5-1 TRBD2 CASSATGLADEQYF TGCGCCAGCAGCGCCACGGGACTAGCCGACGAGCAGTACTTC
. TRBJ2-7 TRBV19 . CASSTPGVTYEQYF TGTGCCAGTAGTACCCCGGGCGTGACCTACGAGCAGTACTTC
. TRBJ2-1 TRBV15 TRBD2 CATSRDLRGRVDEQFF TGTGCCACCAGCAGAGATCTCCGCGGGAGGGTCGATGAGCAGTTCTTC
. TRBJ2-5 TRBV18 . CASSQGIQETQYF TGTGCCAGCTCACAAGGAATCCAAGAGACCCAGTACTTC
. TRBJ2-3 TRBV6-1 TRBD2 CATKSGRNTDTQYF TGTGCCACCAAGAGCGGGAGGAACACAGATACGCAGTATTTT
. TRBJ1-2 TRBV5-1 . CASSLGPATNYGYTF TGCGCCAGCAGCTTAGGTCCCGCAACTAACTATGGCTACACCTTC
. TRBJ1-5 TRBV6-1 . CASSEINQPQHF TGTGCCAGCAGTGAAATTAATCAGCCCCAGCATTTT
. TRBJ2-1 TRBV5-1 TRBD1 CASCGGQGAYNEQFF TGCGCCAGCTGCGGGGGACAGGGAGCCTACAATGAGCAGTTCTTC
. TRBJ2-4 TRBV7-9 . CASSYPKGGGKLAKNIQYF TGTGCCAGCAGCTATCCCAAGGGGGGCGGGAAACTAGCCAAAAACATTCAGTACTTC
. TRBJ1-5 TRBV2 . CASSDSRVGNQPQHF TGTGCCAGCAGTGATAGTAGGGTCGGCAATCAGCCCCAGCATTTT
. TRBJ2-7 TRBV5-8 TRBD2 CASSTGGATYEQYF TGTGCCAGCAGTACGGGAGGCGCAACCTACGAGCAGTACTTC
. TRBJ2-7 TRBV5-1 . CASSQAQVHEQYF TGCGCCAGCAGCCAGGCCCAGGTCCACGAGCAGTACTTC
. TRBJ2-3 TRBV6-5 . CASRNPGDTQYF TGTGCCAGCAGAAACCCTGGAGATACGCAGTATTTT
. TRBJ2-1 TRBV10-3 TRBD2 CAISPASGRLNEQFF TGTGCCATCAGCCCAGCTAGCGGGAGATTGAATGAGCAGTTCTTC
. TRBJ2-7 TRBV11-1 TRBD2 CASSLGSSGRGYEQYF TGTGCCAGCAGCTTGGGGTCAAGCGGGAGGGGATACGAGCAGTACTTC
. TRBJ1-5 TRBV19 TRBD1 CASRIASSTGDQPQHF TGTGCCAGTAGAATAGCTTCTTCGACAGGGGATCAGCCCCAGCATTTT
. TRBJ1-1 TRBV25-1 . CASSLASPGTEAFF TGTGCCAGCAGCTTGGCCTCACCGGGCACTGAAGCTTTCTTT
. TRBJ2-1 TRBV2 . CASSVRTGPNEQFF TGTGCCAGCAGTGTGCGTACAGGACCCAATGAGCAGTTCTTC
. TRBJ2-3 TRBV5-1 . CASHEGRKSTDTQYF TGCGCCAGCCACGAGGGGCGGAAGAGCACAGATACGCAGTATTTT
. TRBJ1-2 TRBV5-5 . CASSFTGYGYTF TGTGCCAGCAGCTTCACAGGGTATGGCTACACCTTC
. TRBJ1-2 TRBV6-1 . CASSEARVSYGYTF TGTGCCAGCAGTGAAGCGAGGGTTAGCTATGGCTACACCTTC
. TRBJ2-2 TRBV27 . CASSFSGTGLFF TGTGCCAGCAGTTTCTCGGGAACAGGGCTGTTTTTT
. TRBJ2-2 TRBV5-1 . CASSFPTGNTGELFF TGCGCCAGCAGCTTCCCGACAGGGAACACCGGGGAGCTGTTTTTT
few TRBJ2-7 TRBV6-6 TRBD1 CASSWGQGPYEQYF TGTGCCAGCAGCTGGGGACAGGGTCCCTACGAGCAGTACTTC
. TRBJ1-5 TRBV6-6 TRBD1 CASSSGQRYGPQHF TGTGCCAGCAGCTCGGGACAGAGGTATGGGCCCCAGCATTTT
. TRBJ2-6 TRBV10-3 . CAIAGWQGHHSGANVLTF TGTGCCATCGCTGGATGGCAGGGACATCACTCTGGGGCCAACGTCCTGACTTTC
. TRBJ2-3 TRBV28 . CASRETTRTQYF TGTGCCAGCAGAGAAACGACTAGAACGCAGTATTTT
. TRBJ2-1 TRBV18 . CASSPTSNEQFF TGTGCCAGCTCACCGACTAGTAATGAGCAGTTCTTC
. TRBJ1-4 TRBV18 TRBD1 CASSIGTDEKLFF TGTGCCAGCTCAATCGGGACAGATGAAAAACTGTTTTTT
. TRBJ2-7 TRBV27 . CASSLRAIRTTTYEQYF TGTGCCAGCAGTTTACGGGCAATAAGGACTACGACCTACGAGCAGTACTTC
. TRBJ2-6 TRBV7-3 . CASSLGAAGANVLTF TGTGCCAGCAGCTTAGGTGCTGCTGGGGCCAACGTCCTGACTTTC
. TRBJ1-2 TRBV27 . CASSLRGNYGYTF TGTGCCAGCAGTTTACGCGGGAACTATGGCTACACCTTC
few TRBJ1-2 TRBV29-1 . CSVEHVYGYTF TGCAGCGTTGAGCATGTCTATGGCTACACCTTC
. TRBJ2-5 TRBV11-2 TRBD2 CASSLGDYPYLYQETQYF TGTGCCAGCAGCTTAGGGGACTATCCCTACTTGTACCAAGAGACCCAGTACTTC